This T cell receptor beta chain was profiled in a study of shared clonotypes between healthy human individuals (dated by TCRdb to about 2020). About the full investigation: A couple of women and a few men aged 18 to 49 years were included in the cohort. The study deeply sequenced blood TCR repertoires of about five healthy adults to estimate repertoire size and the extent of clonotype sharing between individuals. Between about 0.8 and 8.9 billion PBMCs per donor were obtained by leukapheresis. To increase sequencing depth and limit assay-specific biases, TCR repertoire library preparation and sequencing were carried out by different laboratories using diverse techniques. For each donor, three plates each were used for CD4 naive and CD4 memory, two plates were used for CD8 naive, and one plate was used for CD8 memory. General findings and caveats noted by the study authors: Sampling was limited to blood, and TCR repertoires in tissue likely differ from TCR repertoires in blood. Pairwise subsampling indicated that sequencing depth was expected to affect the degree of clonotype sharing among donors. Larger estimated clonotype richness was generally found for naive subsets than for memory subsets. The genetic and exposure-history diversity represented was limited by the small number of donors. Rarefaction of sorted-subset datasets indicated incomplete sequencing despite the large sequencing depth. Approximately 5% of naive CD4, 3.5% of naive CD8, about 2.4% of memory CD4, and approximately 0.4% of memory CD8 clonotypes were shared across four donors. Compared with non-shared clonotypes, clonotypes shared by all four sorted-subset donors had higher generation probabilities.

On this clone: Its antigen is still unknown. It has no much larger one-base neighbor in the sample; base qualities were not kept.

Using the deep immunoSEQ assay, multiplex PCR amplified TCR CDR3 regions from genomic DNA. Genomic DNA extracted from each cell subset was distributed evenly over all wells of several immunoSEQ 96-well plates, and each plate served as one replicate. For sorted subsets, each replicate PCR was loaded with around 200 ng genomic DNA, equivalent to roughly 30,000 T cell genomes. The purified libraries were quantified using a Qubit 3.0 fluorometer, sized with a Bioanalyzer 2100, and then quantified again using the KAPA Library Quantification kit. A separate single-read 150-cycle Illumina NextSeq 550 flow cell was used to sequence each immunoSEQ 96-well plate. The study's own analysis went as follows. Because only junctional sequences without quality scores were contained in the immunoSEQ output, filtering matching that applied to full-length reads could not be performed. Sequences were annotated with PyIR, a Python wrapper for IgBLAST v1.9, using IMGT germline references to assign V/J genes and CDR3. Reads with weak V/J assignments (E-value above 1e-6), missing CDR3, stop codons, out-of-frame junctions, or ambiguous translated residues were removed. V3J clonotypes were defined as sequences sharing an identical inferred V gene, J gene, and CDR3 amino acid sequence. Percentage overlap between repertoires was calculated by dividing the number of shared unique clonotypes by the size of the smaller repertoire. Three approaches were used to assess repertoire richness: RTK rarefaction, the Chao1 estimator, and Recon v2.1 estimates of unobserved clonotypes. Generation probabilities for all TCRbeta clonotypes obtained by the gDNA method from a handful of donors were computed using OLGA. TCRdb provides this immuneACCESS table in a form limited to in-frame rearrangements. Some clones are lacking; in checked studies, under half of them reflect an unresolved V gene, and why the rest are absent is not known. V and J calls plus clone size are reproduced from that table; the DNA served to infer D and trimming. The sample contains about 1.5 million clones, around 95% of them found a single time. Jointly, the top ten make up roughly 1.2% of the sample.

Donors were healthy HIV-negative adults with no recently reported acute infections or vaccinations. All donors were Caucasian adults living in Nashville, Tennessee, USA. CD4+ T cells were enriched by magnetic negative selection, after which naive cells were positively selected on CD45RA and the negative fraction was taken as the memory subset. Blood was collected by leukapheresis, and PBMCs were isolated by Ficoll-Histopaque density gradient centrifugation and then cryopreserved in liquid nitrogen vapor phase. Analytical flow cytometry was used to check the purity and quantity of every magnetically sorted T cell population. Each sorted fraction had its genomic DNA isolated and then quantified by UV absorbance on a Nanodrop 2000c. Trimming costs V 8 bases and J 4 bases, and their ends lie 18 bases apart. The cysteine opens and the phenylalanine closes a CDR3 of 15 amino acids. Only the CDR3 DNA stays, 45 bases, in frame from base 1. Sequences MDHEN (CDR1) and SYDVKM (CDR2) are obtained from the germline V gene.

The source material was naive CD4+ T cells sorted from blood. Read against the paper, the sample's cell subset or site label means: CD45RA+ positively selected. Recombination joined TRBV28 with TRBJ2-1; the D segment is perhaps TRBD1 or TRBD2, each sharing 5 matched bases. This TCR came from a young man in good health. The CDR3 in this case is CASPPGPQNYNEQFF. The sequenced DNA: TGTGCCAGCCCCCCGGGGCCACAGAATTACAATGAGCAGTTCTTC.